These T cell receptor beta chains were read from a single sample in a study of shared clonotypes between healthy human individuals. Sequencing was performed with immunoSEQ multiplex PCR; in TCRdb, only in-frame clones are kept and a portion is missing. The data contain around 2,100,000 clones, 85% to 95% of them seen just once; the ten biggest clones take up under 1.5%. Source material: naive CD8+ T cells sorted from blood. Receptor source: a man aged 18 to 29 in good health. The CDR3 runs from the conserved cysteine through the conserved F or W. The D gene is left open where the match is weak. Some rows mark clone size as missing; the rest say once, few, many or name a class of expanded clone.

D | J | size | V | CDR3 | DNA
- | TRBJ2-7 | - | TRBV5-1 | CASSLYGSSYEQYF | TGCGCCAGCAGCTTGTATGGGAGCTCCTACGAGCAGTACTTC
- | TRBJ1-2 | - | TRBV2 | CASSDFGYTF | TGTGCCAGCAGTGATTTTGGCTACACCTTC
- | TRBJ1-2 | - | TRBV6-1 | CASSESVETGNYGYTF | TGTGCCAGCAGTGAATCAGTGGAAACAGGGAACTATGGCTACACCTTC
- | TRBJ1-2 | - | TRBV9 | CASSVGEYYGYTF | TGTGCCAGCAGCGTAGGAGAATACTATGGCTACACCTTC
TRBD1 | TRBJ1-5 | - | TRBV7-9 | CASSLAGTGAYSNQPQHF | TGTGCCAGCAGCTTAGCCGGGACAGGGGCCTATAGCAATCAGCCCCAGCATTTT
- | TRBJ2-7 | - | TRBV6-5 | CASSDRSRVYEQYF | TGTGCCAGCAGTGACAGGTCCAGAGTCTACGAGCAGTACTTC
TRBD1 | TRBJ1-5 | - | TRBV27 | CASSFQGGNQPQHF | TGTGCCAGCAGTTTTCAGGGGGGCAATCAGCCCCAGCATTTT
- | TRBJ1-1 | - | TRBV5-6 | CASSSARNTEAFF | TGTGCCAGCAGCTCGGCCCGGAACACTGAAGCTTTCTTT
TRBD1 | TRBJ1-2 | - | TRBV30 | CAWGTGNGYTF | TGTGCCTGGGGGACAGGGAACGGCTACACCTTC
TRBD2 | TRBJ2-2 | - | TRBV2 | CASRSSGEGTGELFF | TGTGCCAGCAGGAGTAGCGGGGAGGGGACCGGGGAGCTGTTTTTT
- | TRBJ1-2 | - | TRBV7-9 | CASSPQGFGYTF | TGTGCCAGCAGCCCTCAGGGGTTTGGCTACACCTTC
- | TRBJ1-4 | - | TRBV4-1 | CASSPGSPGRVPTNEKLFF | TGCGCCAGCAGCCCAGGGTCGCCAGGGCGGGTCCCAACTAATGAAAAACTGTTTTTT
- | TRBJ2-1 | once | TRBV29-1 | CSVELGNEQFF | TGCAGCGTTGAATTGGGTAATGAGCAGTTCTTC
- | TRBJ1-4 | - | TRBV15 | CATSRDGTALENEKLFF | TGTGCCACCAGCAGAGATGGGACCGCCTTAGAGAATGAAAAACTGTTTTTT
- | TRBJ2-1 | - | TRBV4-3 | CASSQDGGWLDEQFF | TGCGCCAGCAGCCAAGACGGCGGTTGGCTGGATGAGCAGTTCTTC
TRBD1 | TRBJ2-7 | - | TRBV27 | CASSLTGVSYEQYF | TGTGCCAGCAGTTTGACAGGGGTCTCCTACGAGCAGTACTTC
- | TRBJ1-6 | - | TRBV6-6 | CASSPDYNSPLHF | TGTGCCAGCAGCCCAGACTATAATTCACCCCTCCACTTT
TRBD2 | TRBJ2-1 | - | TRBV30 | CAWRGLTSGSNEQFF | TGTGCCTGGAGGGGCTTGACTAGCGGGAGTAATGAGCAGTTCTTC
- | TRBJ1-4 | - | TRBV11-2 | CASSLWGGEKLFF | TGTGCCAGCAGCTTATGGGGGGGTGAAAAACTGTTTTTT
- | TRBJ1-1 | - | TRBV5-6 | CASSLGSQVLTEAFF | TGTGCCAGCAGCTTAGGGAGTCAGGTCCTAACTGAAGCTTTCTTT
- | TRBJ1-1 | - | TRBV28 | CASSLISDTEAFF | TGTGCCAGCAGCCTAATTTCGGACACTGAAGCTTTCTTT
TRBD1 | TRBJ2-7 | - | TRBV29-1 | CSVRDSTLYEQYF | TGCAGCGTTCGGGACAGTACTTTGTACGAGCAGTACTTC
TRBD2 | TRBJ2-7 | once | TRBV2 | CASRRSRLADSYEQYF | TGTGCCAGCAGAAGAAGCCGACTAGCGGATTCCTACGAGCAGTACTTC
TRBD1 | TRBJ2-1 | - | TRBV6-7 | CASSTWTGVATSSYNEQFF | TGTGCCAGCAGTACCTGGACAGGGGTCGCAACGAGCTCCTACAATGAGCAGTTCTTC
TRBD2 | TRBJ2-5 | once | TRBV10-3 | CAISELGGGATETQYF | TGTGCCATCAGTGAGTTAGGCGGGGGGGCTACAGAGACCCAGTACTTC
- | TRBJ2-1 | once | TRBV7-6 | CASRGQGTGEQFF | TGTGCCAGCCGCGGCCAGGGTACTGGTGAGCAGTTCTTC
- | TRBJ2-3 | - | TRBV13 | CASSVQVTSTDTQYF | TGTGCCAGCAGCGTACAGGTGACTAGCACAGATACGCAGTATTTT
TRBD1 | TRBJ2-3 | - | TRBV7-2 | CASSPTGVRTDTQYF | TGTGCCAGCAGTCCGACAGGGGTCCGCACAGATACGCAGTATTTT
- | TRBJ2-1 | - | TRBV10-3 | CAIRPVALVHEQFF | TGTGCCATCAGGCCGGTAGCGCTAGTCCATGAGCAGTTCTTC
- | TRBJ2-7 | - | TRBV29-1 | CSVATAYEQYF | TGCAGCGTTGCAACAGCCTACGAGCAGTACTTC
- | TRBJ2-5 | - | TRBV29-1 | CSIIRGRAQETQYF | TGCAGCATAATACGGGGCAGGGCGCAAGAGACCCAGTACTTC
TRBD2 | TRBJ2-7 | - | TRBV18 | CASSPGTSGASYEQYF | TGTGCCAGCTCACCTGGGACTAGCGGGGCCAGCTACGAGCAGTACTTC
- | TRBJ2-5 | - | TRBV7-6 | CASSPGAEETQYF | TGTGCCAGCAGCCCCGGGGCCGAAGAGACCCAGTACTTC